This TCR beta chain originates from a study of T cell repertoires in cytomegalovirus infection. This clonotype occurred once. Its matching antigen is unknown. The CDR3 loop spans 13 amino acids. Germline CDR1 is SEHNR and CDR2 is FQNEAQ (reference sequence). V was shortened by 9 bases and J by 5 bases, with 16 bases between the two germline ends. TCRdb called the reads again in MiXCR, with one record for every CDR3 protein. The sample shows fewer than 850,000 distinct CDR3 sequences, roughly 29% of them seen only once. The V gene is TRBV7-9, the J gene TRBJ1-2, with D possibly matching TRBD1 (5 bases). Sequenced here: cultured CD8+ T cells from PBMCs, sampled from culture after CMV antigen stimulation. This TCR came from a human donor in good health (CMV status not recorded). Some clones in this sample may be carry-over from other donors' samples. The CDR3 DNA reads as TGTGCCAGTAGTATTCGTCAGGGATATGGCTACACCTTC. As protein: CASSIRQGYGYTF.